The 10 T cell receptor beta chains below were found in one sample sequenced in a study of OX40 agonist ivuxolimab in advanced cancers. Method: immunoSEQ multiplex PCR; TCRdb's copy keeps in-frame clones and lacks some. Of fewer than 85,000 clones in the sample, around 78% were seen once. The input for sequencing was CD4+ or CD8+ T cells sorted from blood, taken in a trial of the OX40 agonist ivuxolimab. These receptors all stem from an adult with an advanced solid tumor such as melanoma, head and neck, liver or kidney cancer.

The chain combines TRBV7-2 with TRBJ2-5, with 7 bases identical to TRBD1. Trimming removed 0 bases from V and 5 bases from J; junction bases left unmatched: 3. The CDR3 covers 14 residues. The germline V gene encodes CDR1 SGHTA and CDR2 FQGNSA. The CDR3 reads CASSLAGGRETQYF. The CDR3 region has the DNA TGTGCCAGCAGCTTAGCAGGGGGCCGGGAGACCCAGTACTTC.

This clone was picked up one time. V gene TRBV11-1 combines with J gene TRBJ2-1; TRBD2 matches at 8 bases. Looked up from germline, CDR1 is SGHAT and CDR2 is FQDESV (reference sequence). The CDR3 has 16 residues. V was clipped by 2 bases and J by 0 bases; unmatched bases: 3. CDR3 sequence (DNA): TGTGCCAGCAGCTTACGGCTAGCGGGCTCCTACAATGAGCAGTTCTTC. Translating it yields CASSLRLAGSYNEQFF.

This clone was seen more than once but under ten times. The chain joins TRBV14 to TRBJ1-2; D unresolved. Germline CDR1 is SGHDN and CDR2 is FVKESK. There are 13 residues in the CDR3. The V end lost 4 bases, the J end lost 7 bases, and 13 bases lay between the germline ends. Written as DNA, the CDR3 is TGTGCCAGCAGCCTCGACCCTGGAGGTGGCTACACCTTC. Amino acid sequence: CASSLDPGGGYTF. Looking up the rest from reference TRBV14 and TRBJ1-2 gives the full variable domain: EAGVTQFPSHSVIEKGQTVTLRCDPISGHDNLYWYRRVMGKEIKFLLHFVKESKQDESGMPNNRFLAERTGGTYSTLKVQPAELEDSGVYFCASSLDPGGGYTFGSGTRLTVV.

This chain links TRBV18 with TRBJ1-5; D possibly corresponds to TRBD1 (5 bases). CDR3 length equals 14 residues. Trimming removed 2 bases at V and 10 bases at J, with 15 bases between. Germline lookup yields CDR1 KGHSH and CDR2 LQKENI. The CDR3 coding sequence is TGTGCCAGCTCACCATGGGGCCGGGAATCACCCCAGCATTTT. It is translated as CASSPWGRESPQHF. Complete variable domain (other parts from reference TRBV18 and TRBJ1-5): NAGVMQNPRHLVRRRGQEARLRCSPMKGHSHVYWYRQLPEEGLKFMVYLQKENIIDESGMPKERFSAEFPKEGPSILRIQQVVRGDSAAYFCASSPWGRESPQHFGDGTRLSIL.

This chain's CDR3 is CASSLALDRGYEQYF. The CDR3 DNA reads TGCGCCAGCAGCTTGGCATTGGACAGGGGTTACGAGCAGTACTTC. V gene TRBV5-1 combines with J gene TRBJ2-7; 9 positions match TRBD1. From germline, CDR1 is SGHRS and CDR2 YFSETQ. This CDR3 is built from 15 residues. The trim removed 0 bases at V and 4 bases at J, leaving 5 bases unmatched.

This chain connects TRBV5-1 to TRBJ2-5, with TRBD2 as a possible D gene (5 bases). CDR3 length equals 14 residues. CDR1 SGHRS and CDR2 YFSETQ come from the germline V gene. Trimming removed 6 bases from V and 1 base from J, with 13 bases in between. Here the CDR3 reads CASTVDGLQETQYF. DNA of the CDR3: TGCGCCAGCACGGTAGACGGACTCCAAGAGACCCAGTACTTC. The whole variable domain, filled in from reference TRBV5-1 and TRBJ2-5, reads KAGVTQTPRYLIKTRGQQVTLSCSPISGHRSVSWYQQTPGQGLQFLFEYFSETQRNKGNFPGRFSGRQFSNSRSEMNVSTLELGDSALYLCASTVDGLQETQYFGPGTRLLVL.

The chain uses TRBV4-3 and TRBJ2-1, with TRBD2 identical over 12 bases. The CDR3 runs to 14 residues. Trimming cost V 0 bases and J 14 bases; bases outside gene matches: 5. Germline V lookup: CDR1 LGHNA, CDR2 YSLEER. The CDR3 bases are TGCGCCAGCAGCCAAGAGCTAGCGGGGGGGCCGGAGTTCTTC. Its translation is CASSQELAGGPEFF.

This clone has a single count. The V and J genes are TRBV19 and TRBJ1-2; 7 bases are a match to TRBD1. V was pared by 5 bases and J by 5 bases, with 14 bases of the junction left unmatched. The germline V gene encodes CDR1 LNHDA and CDR2 SQIVND (reference sequence). The CDR3 covers 16 residues. The CDR3 coding sequence is TGTGCCAGTAGTGCCTCCGGGACAGATAAACTTTATGGCTACACCTTC. This codes for CASSASGTDKLYGYTF.

V usage is TRBV29-1 and J usage is TRBJ2-3, with unresolved D. The germline V and J ends were trimmed by 5 bases and 0 bases, with 15 bases remaining between them. This CDR3 contains 15 residues. Germline values: CDR1 SQVTM, CDR2 ANQGSEA. The CDR3 protein is CSVSLNPTSTDTQYF. The CDR3 DNA sequence: TGCAGCGTTTCTCTCAACCCTACTAGCACAGATACGCAGTATTTT.

This clone appeared a single time. This rearrangement joins TRBV7-2 to TRBJ2-5, with D possibly being TRBD2 (6 bases). Germline-derived CDR1 and CDR2 are SGHTA and FQGNSA. The V and J ends lost 5 bases and 4 bases respectively, with 14 bases between them. The CDR3 totals 14 residues. The CDR3, as DNA: TGTGCCAGCAGCCCTATAGTGGGGGGAGAGACCCAGTACTTC. Translated: CASSPIVGGETQYF.